The source of this T cell receptor (beta chain) is a study of human T cells and chemical hapten exposure. The wider study: Once 0.01% DPC had been applied to the upper back by patch test, readings were taken at 6 days.

Comment on this clonotype: Its antigen is not known.

Time point described: patch test 1, 2 weeks after DPC sensitization. Treatment reported: therapeutic diphenylcyclopropenone sensitization with weekly scalp DPC. The authors' total RNA extraction used unfractionated whole blood. TCRdb re-called the RACE reads with MiXCR, one entry per CDR3 protein. Of 370,000 or so distinct CDR3 sequences detected, about 4.4% appear once; the ten largest clones hold 2% to 2.5%. The study, taken as a whole, reports: Expanded TCRs created a significantly greater count of big CDR3 similarity clusters than controls did.

The V end lost 4 bases, the J end lost 2 bases, and 6 bases lay between the germline ends. The CDR3 contains 11 residues. Germline CDR1 SQVTM, CDR2 ANQGSEA. The receptor was derived from a woman aged 45-60 years with alopecia areata. Some clones in this sample may be carry-over from other donors' samples. The chain has TRBV29-1 and TRBJ2-7, with no clear D. The sequencing used whole blood, collected in connection with sensitization to the hapten diphenylcyclopropenone (DPC). The CDR3 DNA sequence: TGCAGCGTTGGGGCGGCCTACGAGCAGTACTTC. Protein sequence: CSVGAAYEQYF.